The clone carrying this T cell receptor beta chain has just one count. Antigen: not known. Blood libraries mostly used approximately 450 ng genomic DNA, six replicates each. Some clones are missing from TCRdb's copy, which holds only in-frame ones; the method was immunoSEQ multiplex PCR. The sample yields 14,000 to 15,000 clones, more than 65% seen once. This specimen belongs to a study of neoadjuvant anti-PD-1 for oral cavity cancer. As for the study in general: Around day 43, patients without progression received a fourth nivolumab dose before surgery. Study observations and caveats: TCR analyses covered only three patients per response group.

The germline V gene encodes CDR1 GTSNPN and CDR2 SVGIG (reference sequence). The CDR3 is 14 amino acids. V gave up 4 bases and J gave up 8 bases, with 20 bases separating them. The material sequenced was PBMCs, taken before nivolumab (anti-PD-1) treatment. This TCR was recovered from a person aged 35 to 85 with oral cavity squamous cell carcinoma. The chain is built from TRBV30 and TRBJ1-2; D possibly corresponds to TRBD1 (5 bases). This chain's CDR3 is CAWISRGRVSGYTF. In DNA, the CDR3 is TGTGCCTGGATATCCCGGGGCCGAGTATCCGGCTACACCTTC. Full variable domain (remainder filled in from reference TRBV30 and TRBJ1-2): SQTIHQWPATLVQPVGSPLSLECTVEGTSNPNLYWYRQAAGRGLQLLFYSVGIGQISSEVPQNLSASRPQDRQFILSSKKLLLSDSGFYLCAWISRGRVSGYTFGSGTRLTVV.